This T cell receptor beta chain was retrieved from a study of blood T cell repertoires in COVID-19. Under the authors' procedure: Reference gene primer amplification gave nucleated cell count estimates. Assay: immunoSEQ multiplex PCR; the TCRdb copy retains only in-frame clones and omits some. From that table come the V and J calls and clone size; the DNA was used to work out D and trimming. The sample comprises hundreds of thousands of clones, 88% of which are singletons, and roughly 1.2% rests with the top ten. Clinical histories supplied by participants themselves formed the basis of cohort assignment. Germline CDR1 is KGHSH and CDR2 is LQKENI. The CDR3 runs to 13 residues. V was trimmed by 4 bases and J by 2 bases, leaving 8 bases between them.

The sequencing input was PBMCs or T cells enriched from blood (not recorded which). The sequence was collected from a woman between 40 and 50 years old with acute COVID-19. This rearrangement joins TRBV18 to TRBJ2-5, with TRBD1 as a possible D gene (6 bases). CDR3 nucleotides: TGTGCCAGCTCACTCGGACAGCAAGAGACCCAGTACTTC. Protein product: CASSLGQQETQYF.